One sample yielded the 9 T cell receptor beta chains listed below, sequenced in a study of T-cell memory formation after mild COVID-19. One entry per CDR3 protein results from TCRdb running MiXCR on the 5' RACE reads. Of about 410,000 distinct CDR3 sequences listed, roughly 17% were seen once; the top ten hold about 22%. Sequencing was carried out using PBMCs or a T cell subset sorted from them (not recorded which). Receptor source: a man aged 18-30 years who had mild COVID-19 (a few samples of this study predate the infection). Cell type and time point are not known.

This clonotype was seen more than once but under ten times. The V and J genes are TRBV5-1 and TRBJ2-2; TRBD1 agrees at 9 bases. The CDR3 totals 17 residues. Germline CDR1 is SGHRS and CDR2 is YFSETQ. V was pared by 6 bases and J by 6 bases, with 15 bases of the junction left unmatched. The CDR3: CASTLRGGQGSAGELFF. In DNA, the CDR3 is TGCGCCAGCACCCTGAGGGGGGGACAGGGATCGGCCGGGGAGCTGTTTTTT.

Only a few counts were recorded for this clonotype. CDR3 sequence reads: CATSPIRDLNTIYF. Written as DNA, the CDR3 is TGTGCCACCAGCCCGATCCGGGACCTCAACACCATATATTTT. The gene calls are TRBV15 and TRBJ1-3, with D possibly matching TRBD1 (5 bases). Germline V gene sequence: CDR1 LNHNV, CDR2 YYDKDF (reference sequence). This CDR3 spans 14 amino acids. Trimming cost V 5 bases and J 7 bases, with 15 bases left between them.

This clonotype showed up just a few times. Here the CDR3 reads CASSLAISGANVLTF. The CDR3 DNA is TGCGCCAGCAGCTTGGCAATCTCTGGGGCCAACGTCCTGACTTTC. V gene TRBV5-1 combines with J gene TRBJ2-6; D not certain. The CDR3 sequence is 15 residues long. With 0 bases removed from V and 0 bases from J, the gap between germline ends came to 4 bases. Germline V gene data show CDR1 as SGHRS and CDR2 as YFSETQ.

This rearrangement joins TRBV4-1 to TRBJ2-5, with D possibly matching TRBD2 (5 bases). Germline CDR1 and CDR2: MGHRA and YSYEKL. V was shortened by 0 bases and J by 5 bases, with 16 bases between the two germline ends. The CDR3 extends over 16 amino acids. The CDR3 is CASSQDMRAAWETQYF. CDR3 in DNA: TGCGCCAGCAGCCAAGATATGAGGGCTGCCTGGGAGACCCAGTACTTC.

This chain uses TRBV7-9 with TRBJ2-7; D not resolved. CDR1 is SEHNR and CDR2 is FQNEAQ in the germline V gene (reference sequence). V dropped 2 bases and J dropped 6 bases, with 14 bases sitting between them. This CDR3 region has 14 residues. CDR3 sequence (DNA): TGTGCCAGCAGCTTAATGCAGTGGGGTGCCGAGCAGTACTTC. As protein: CASSLMQWGAEQYF.

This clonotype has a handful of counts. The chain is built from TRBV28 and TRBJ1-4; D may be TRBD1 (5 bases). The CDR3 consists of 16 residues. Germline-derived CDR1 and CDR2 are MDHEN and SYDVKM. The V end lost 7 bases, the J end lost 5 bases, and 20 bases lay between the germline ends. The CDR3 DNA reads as TGTGCCAGCACCCCCGGCGGGGCGACAGAGAATGAAAAACTGTTTTTT. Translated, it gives CASTPGGATENEKLFF.

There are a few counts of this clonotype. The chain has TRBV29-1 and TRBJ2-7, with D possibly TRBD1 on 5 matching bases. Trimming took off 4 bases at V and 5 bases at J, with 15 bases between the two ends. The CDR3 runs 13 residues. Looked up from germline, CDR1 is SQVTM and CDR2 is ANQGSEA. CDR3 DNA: TGCAGCGTTGCGAGTGGGGCTTCGAACGAGCAGTACGTC. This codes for CSVASGASNEQYV.

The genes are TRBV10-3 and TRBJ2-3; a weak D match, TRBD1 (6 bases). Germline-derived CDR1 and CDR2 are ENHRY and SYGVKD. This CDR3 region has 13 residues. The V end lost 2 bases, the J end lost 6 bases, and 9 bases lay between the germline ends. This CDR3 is CAISETGTDTQYF. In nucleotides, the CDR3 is TGTGCCATCAGTGAGACAGGGACCGATACGCAGTATTTT.

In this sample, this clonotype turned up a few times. DNA for the CDR3: TGTGCCAGCTCACCACCTGAGGGGGCAGTTTATGGCTACACCTTC. It encodes CASSPPEGAVYGYTF. V and J are TRBV18 and TRBJ1-2; 7 bases are a match to TRBD1. V lost 0 bases and J lost 5; bases outside the gene matches: 6. CDR1 is KGHSH and CDR2 is LQKENI in the germline V gene. This CDR3 contains 15 residues. Using reference TRBV18 and TRBJ1-2 for the parts outside the CDR3, the full variable domain is NAGVMQNPRHLVRRRGQEARLRCSPMKGHSHVYWYRQLPEEGLKFMVYLQKENIIDESGMPKERFSAEFPKEGPSILRIQQVVRGDSAAYFCASSPPEGAVYGYTFGSGTRLTVV.